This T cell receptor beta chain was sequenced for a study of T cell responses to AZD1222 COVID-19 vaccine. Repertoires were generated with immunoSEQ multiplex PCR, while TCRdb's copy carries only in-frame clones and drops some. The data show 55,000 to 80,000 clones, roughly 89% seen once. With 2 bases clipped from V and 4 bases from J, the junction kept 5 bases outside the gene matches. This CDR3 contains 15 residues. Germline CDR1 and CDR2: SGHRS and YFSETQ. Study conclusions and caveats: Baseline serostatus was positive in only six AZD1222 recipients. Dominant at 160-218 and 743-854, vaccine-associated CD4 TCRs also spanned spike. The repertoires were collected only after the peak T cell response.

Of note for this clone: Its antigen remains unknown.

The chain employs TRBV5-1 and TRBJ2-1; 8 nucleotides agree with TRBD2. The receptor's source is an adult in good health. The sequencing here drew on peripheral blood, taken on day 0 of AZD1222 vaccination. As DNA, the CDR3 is TGCGCCAGCAGCTTTAGCGGGGACACGTACAATGAGCAGTTCTTC. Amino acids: CASSFSGDTYNEQFF.